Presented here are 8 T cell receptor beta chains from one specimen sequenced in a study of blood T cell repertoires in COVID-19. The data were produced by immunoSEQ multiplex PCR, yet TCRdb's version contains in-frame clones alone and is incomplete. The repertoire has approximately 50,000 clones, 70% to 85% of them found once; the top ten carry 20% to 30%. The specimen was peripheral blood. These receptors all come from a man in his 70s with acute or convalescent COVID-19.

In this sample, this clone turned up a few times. The CDR3 loop reads CAWSMTGALTGELFF. The CDR3, as DNA: TGTGCCTGGTCGATGACAGGGGCGCTCACCGGGGAGCTGTTTTTT. This chain connects TRBV30 to TRBJ2-2, with 8 positions matching TRBD1. This CDR3 is built from 15 residues. The V segment lost 5 bases and the J segment 4 bases; nucleotides outside the gene matches: 9. Germline V gene data show CDR1 as GTSNPN and CDR2 as SVGIG (reference sequence).

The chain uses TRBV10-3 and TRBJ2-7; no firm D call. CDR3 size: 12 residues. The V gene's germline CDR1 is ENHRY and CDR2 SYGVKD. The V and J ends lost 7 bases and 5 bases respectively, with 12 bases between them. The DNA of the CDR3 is TGTGCCATCAAGGATGCGAGCGACGAGCAGTACTTC. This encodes CAIKDASDEQYF.

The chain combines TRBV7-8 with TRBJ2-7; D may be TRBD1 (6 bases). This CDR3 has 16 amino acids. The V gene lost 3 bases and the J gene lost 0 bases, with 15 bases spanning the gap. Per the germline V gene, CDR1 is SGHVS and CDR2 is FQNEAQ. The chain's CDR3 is CASSFQGQPISYEQYF. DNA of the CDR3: TGTGCCAGCAGCTTCCAAGGACAGCCCATCTCCTACGAGCAGTACTTC. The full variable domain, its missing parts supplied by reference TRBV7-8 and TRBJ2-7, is GAGVSQSPRYKVAKRGQDVALRCDPISGHVSLFWYQQALGQGPEFLTYFQNEAQLDKSGLPSDRFFAERPEGSVSTLKIQRTQQEDSAVYLCASSFQGQPISYEQYFGPGTRLTVT.

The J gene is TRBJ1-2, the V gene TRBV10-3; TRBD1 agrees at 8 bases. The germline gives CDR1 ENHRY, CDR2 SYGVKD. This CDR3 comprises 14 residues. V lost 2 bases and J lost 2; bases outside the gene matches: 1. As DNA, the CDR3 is TGTGCCATCAGTGAGAGACAGGGGAACTATGGCTACACCTTC. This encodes CAISERQGNYGYTF.

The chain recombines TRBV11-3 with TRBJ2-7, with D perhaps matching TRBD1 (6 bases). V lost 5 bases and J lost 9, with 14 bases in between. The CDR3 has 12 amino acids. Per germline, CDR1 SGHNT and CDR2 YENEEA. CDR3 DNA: TGTGCCAGCAGCCGGGACACCGGCGGGCAGTACTTC. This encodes CASSRDTGGQYF.

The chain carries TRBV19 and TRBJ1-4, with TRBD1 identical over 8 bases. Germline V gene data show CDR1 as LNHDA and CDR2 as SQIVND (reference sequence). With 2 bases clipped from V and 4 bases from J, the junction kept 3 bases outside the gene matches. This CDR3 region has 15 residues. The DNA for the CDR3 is TGTGCCAGTAGTATACAGGGGGCCGGTAATGAAAAACTGTTTTTT. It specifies CASSIQGAGNEKLFF. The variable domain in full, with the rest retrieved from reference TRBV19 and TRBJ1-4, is DGGITQSPKYLFRKEGQNVTLSCEQNLNHDAMYWYRQDPGQGLRLIYYSQIVNDFQKGDIAEGYSVSREKKESFPLTVTSAQKNPTAFYLCASSIQGAGNEKLFFGSGTQLSVL.

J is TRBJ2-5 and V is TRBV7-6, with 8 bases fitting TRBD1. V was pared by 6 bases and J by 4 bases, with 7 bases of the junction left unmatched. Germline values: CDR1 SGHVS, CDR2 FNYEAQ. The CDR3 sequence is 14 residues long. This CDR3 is CASRARGRRETQYF. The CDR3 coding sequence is TGTGCCAGCAGGGCCAGGGGGCGCAGAGAGACCCAGTACTTC.

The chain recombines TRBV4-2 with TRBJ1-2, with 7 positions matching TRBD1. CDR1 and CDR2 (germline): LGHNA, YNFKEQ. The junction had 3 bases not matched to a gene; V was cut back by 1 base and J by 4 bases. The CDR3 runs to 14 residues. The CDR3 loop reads CASSQVGGFYGYTF. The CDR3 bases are TGTGCCAGCAGCCAAGTAGGGGGCTTCTATGGCTACACCTTC.